Following are 12 T cell receptor beta chains from one sample sequenced in a study of shared clonotypes between healthy human individuals. The data were produced by immunoSEQ multiplex PCR, yet TCRdb's version contains in-frame clones alone and is incomplete. Here the sample spans a few million clones, 90% to 97% being singletons. Sample: naive CD4+ T cells sorted from blood. Sample subset: CD45RA+ positively selected. These receptor sequences come from a young man in good health.

The chain carries TRBV15 and TRBJ2-3; the match to TRBD1 covers 7 bases. J was trimmed by 6 bases and V by 1 base; bases with no gene match: 10. Germline V gene lookup returns CDR1 LNHNV and CDR2 YYDKDF (reference sequence). This CDR3 has 16 residues. Here the CDR3 DNA reads TGTGCCACCAGCAGAGGGACAGGTTCTCTTAGGGATACGCAGTATTTT. Its protein product is CATSRGTGSLRDTQYF. The full variable domain, with the rest looked up from reference TRBV15 and TRBJ2-3, is DAMVIQNPRYQVTQFGKPVTLSCSQTLNHNVMYWYQQKSSQAPKLLFHYYDKDFNNEADTPDNFQSRRPNTSFCFLDIRSPGLGDTAMYLCATSRGTGSLRDTQYFGPGTRLTVL.

A note on this clone: Other nucleotide sequences from this sample produce the same CDR3. In DNA form, the CDR3 reads TGTGCCAGCAGCCCCGGGACAGGGACCACAGATACGCAGTATTTT. It yields the protein CASSPGTGTTDTQYF. The chain recombines TRBV7-2 with TRBJ2-3; TRBD1 matches 9 bases. The CDR3 runs 15 residues. Germline CDR1 reads SGHTA; CDR2 reads FQGNSA. After removal of 5 bases from V and 2 bases from J, the junction contained 5 bases not matched to a gene.

V is TRBV18 and J is TRBJ2-7; 14 bases line up with TRBD2. The V and J ends lost 4 bases and 0 bases, in that order; junction bases with no gene match: 5. The germline gives CDR1 KGHSH, CDR2 LQKENI. CDR3 size: 17 residues. CDR3 sequence: CASSLGTSGSFSYEQYF. In DNA, the CDR3 is TGTGCCAGCTCACTCGGGACTAGCGGGAGTTTCTCCTACGAGCAGTACTTC.

The V call is TRBV4-3, the J call TRBJ1-1; D gene unclear. The germline V gene has CDR1 LGHNA and CDR2 YSLEER. The CDR3 covers 14 residues. Trimming pared 4 bases from V and 11 bases from J, leaving 20 bases between. The CDR3, as DNA: TGCGCCAGCAGCCCGGAGAGCGGCCCGTTGGGGGCTTTCTTT. This encodes CASSPESGPLGAFF.

V and J are TRBV5-1 and TRBJ2-2; TRBD1 aligns across 8 bases. The germline gives CDR1 SGHRS, CDR2 YFSETQ. V was clipped by 4 bases and J by 3 bases; unmatched bases: 14. This CDR3 is 18 amino acids long. The CDR3 DNA is TGCGCCAGCAGCCCTAGGGGTGCAGGGGGCAGGTACACCGGGGAGCTGTTTTTT. Protein: CASSPRGAGGRYTGELFF.

Worth noting for this clone: Other DNA sequences of this sample code for an identical CDR3. The J gene is TRBJ2-5, the V gene TRBV20-1; no reliable D call. Germline-derived CDR1 and CDR2 are DFQATT and SNEGSKA (reference sequence). CDR3 length equals 11 residues. Trimming removed 5 bases from V and 5 bases from J, with 9 bases in between. CDR3 in DNA: TGCAGTGCTGGGCTAGTGGAGACCCAGTACTTC. Its protein is CSAGLVETQYF.

The V gene is TRBV5-4, the J gene TRBJ1-2, with D possibly TRBD1 on 6 matching bases. The CDR3 runs 13 residues. Germline lookup yields CDR1 SGHNT and CDR2 YYREEE (reference sequence). Trimming left V 6 bases short and J 2 bases short, with 11 bases between. CDR3 sequence (DNA): TGTGCCAGCAAGGAACAGGGAAACTATGGCTACACCTTC. Its protein is CASKEQGNYGYTF.

This chain uses TRBV7-9 with TRBJ2-5; D gene ambiguous. The V and J ends lost 5 bases and 0 bases respectively, with 10 bases between them. Germline V gives CDR1 SEHNR, CDR2 FQNEAQ (reference sequence). The CDR3 has 14 residues. CDR3 residues: CASSPVGDQETQYF. The DNA for the CDR3 is TGTGCCAGCAGCCCCGTAGGAGACCAAGAGACCCAGTACTTC.

The chain joins TRBV7-6 to TRBJ2-5, with 8 positions matching TRBD2. CDR3 length: 15 amino acids. The trim removed 1 base at V and 4 bases at J, leaving 5 bases unmatched. Germline V CDR1 and CDR2: SGHVS, FNYEAQ. The CDR3: CASSLVWLAGETQYF. In DNA, the CDR3 is TGTGCCAGCAGCTTAGTTTGGCTAGCGGGAGAGACCCAGTACTTC.

About this clone: In the same sample, other DNA sequences code for this CDR3. The gene calls are TRBV18 and TRBJ1-4, with D unresolved. Germline values: CDR1 KGHSH, CDR2 LQKENI. V lost 6 bases and J 5 bases, leaving 7 bases between the germline ends. This CDR3 is built from 12 residues. The CDR3 spells CASSPGNEKLFF. The CDR3 DNA follows: TGTGCCAGCTCTCCTGGGAATGAAAAACTGTTTTTT. Full variable domain (remainder filled in from reference TRBV18 and TRBJ1-4): NAGVMQNPRHLVRRRGQEARLRCSPMKGHSHVYWYRQLPEEGLKFMVYLQKENIIDESGMPKERFSAEFPKEGPSILRIQQVVRGDSAAYFCASSPGNEKLFFGSGTQLSVL.

CDR3 loop: CASTKDRRYGYTF. As DNA, the CDR3 is TGTGCCAGCACGAAGGACAGGCGCTATGGCTACACCTTC. This rearrangement joins TRBV28 to TRBJ1-2, with 7 bases aligning to TRBD1. Trimming took 7 bases from V and 4 from J; bases not matched to a gene: 6. Germline V lookup: CDR1 MDHEN, CDR2 SYDVKM. The CDR3 is 13 amino acids.

This chain connects TRBV10-3 to TRBJ2-3; 8 bases line up with TRBD1. CDR3 length equals 15 residues. The germline gives CDR1 ENHRY, CDR2 SYGVKD. V shed 2 bases, J shed 6 bases, and the junction held 7 bases outside the gene matches. CDR3 region: CAISEGQGPADTQYF. DNA for the CDR3: TGTGCCATCAGTGAGGGACAGGGACCGGCGGATACGCAGTATTTT.